The TCR beta chain described here comes from a study of low-dose radiotherapy and immunotherapy resistance in tumors. Described time point: after trial treatment. Treatment of the sample: LDRT plus nivolumab, ipilimumab, low-dose cyclophosphamide and aspirin (RACIN trial). This clonotype was seen only a few times. Gene-specific TRAV and TRBV primers were used for first-strand cDNA, covering alpha and beta chains. The PCR that amplified TCRs ran for 20 cycles, relying on a constant-region primer and a V-primer adapter. A single record per CDR3 protein comes from TCRdb applying MiXCR to the reads. Among just over 90,000 distinct CDR3 sequences listed, around a fifth were seen once. V shed 7 bases and J 4 bases; nucleotides not matched to a gene: 11. The CDR3 consists of 16 residues. CDR1 SNHLY and CDR2 FYNNEI come from the germline V gene.

The sample consisted of PBMCs, taken after low-dose radiotherapy plus immunotherapy. The chain couples TRBV2 to TRBJ2-1; 9 bases align to TRBD1. The receptor was derived from a female donor with ovarian cancer. This chain's CDR3 is CASNAQGAGRYNEQFF. The DNA for the CDR3 is TGTGCCAGCAACGCACAGGGGGCTGGAAGGTACAATGAGCAGTTCTTC.